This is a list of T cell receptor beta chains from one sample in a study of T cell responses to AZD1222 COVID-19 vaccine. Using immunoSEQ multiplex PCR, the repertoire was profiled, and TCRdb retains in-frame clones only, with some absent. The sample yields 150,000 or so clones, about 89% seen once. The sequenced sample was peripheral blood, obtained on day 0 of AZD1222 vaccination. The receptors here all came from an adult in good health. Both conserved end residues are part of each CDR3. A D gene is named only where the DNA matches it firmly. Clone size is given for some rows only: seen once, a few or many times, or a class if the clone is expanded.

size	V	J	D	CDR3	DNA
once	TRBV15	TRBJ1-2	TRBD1	CATSRGTGEGGYTF	TGTGCCACCAGCAGAGGGACAGGGGAGGGAGGCTACACCTTC
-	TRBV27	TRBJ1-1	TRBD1	CASSRQGIEAFF	TGTGCCAGCAGTAGACAGGGGATTGAAGCTTTCTTT
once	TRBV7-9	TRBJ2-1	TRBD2	CASSFVRGSELNEQFF	TGTGCCAGCAGCTTTGTCCGCGGGAGCGAATTGAATGAGCAGTTCTTC
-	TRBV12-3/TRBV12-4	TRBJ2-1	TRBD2	CASIGEGNEQFF	TGTGCCAGCATTGGGGAGGGCAATGAGCAGTTCTTC
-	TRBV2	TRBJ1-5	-	CASSEHRASNQPQHF	TGTGCCAGCAGTGAACACCGGGCAAGCAATCAGCCCCAGCATTTT
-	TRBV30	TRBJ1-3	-	CAWSPRGLGRLGNTIYF	TGTGCCTGGAGTCCTCGAGGGCTCGGGAGGCTCGGAAACACCATATATTTT
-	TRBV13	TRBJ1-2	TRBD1	CASSPGTGGQGYTF	TGTGCCAGCAGCCCCGGGACAGGGGGTCAAGGCTACACCTTC
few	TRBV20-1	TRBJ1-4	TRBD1	CSASGLDRARIGGMEKLFF	TGCAGTGCTAGTGGTTTGGACAGGGCGCGGATTGGGGGTATGGAAAAACTGTTTTTT
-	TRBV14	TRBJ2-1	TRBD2	CASSQAGGPLLYNEQFF	TGTGCCAGCAGCCAAGCGGGGGGTCCTCTTTTATACAATGAGCAGTTCTTC
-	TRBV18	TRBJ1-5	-	CASSSEEGKSNQPQHF	TGTGCCAGCTCGTCAGAGGAGGGAAAGAGCAATCAGCCCCAGCATTTT
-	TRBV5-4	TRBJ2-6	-	CASSLEGGTGANVLTF	TGTGCCAGCAGCTTGGAAGGGGGTACTGGGGCCAACGTCCTGACTTTC
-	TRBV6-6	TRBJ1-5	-	CASSYREGAQHF	TGTGCCAGCAGTTACAGGGAGGGGGCCCAGCATTTT
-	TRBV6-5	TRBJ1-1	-	CASSSTGTEAFF	TGTGCCAGCAGTTCGACCGGGACAGAAGCTTTCTTT
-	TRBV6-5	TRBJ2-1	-	CASSYSWGGANEQFF	TGTGCCAGCAGTTACTCTTGGGGGGGGGCAAATGAGCAGTTCTTC
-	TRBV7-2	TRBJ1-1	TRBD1	CASSRRGQGVIGAFF	TGTGCCAGCAGCCGCAGGGGACAGGGGGTAATAGGCGCTTTCTTT
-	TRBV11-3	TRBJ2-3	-	CASSSNIFGADTQYF	TGTGCCAGCAGCTCAAACATATTCGGCGCAGATACGCAGTATTTT
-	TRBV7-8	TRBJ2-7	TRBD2	CASSINRAGDYEQYF	TGTGCCAGCAGCATCAATCGGGCGGGAGACTACGAGCAGTACTTC
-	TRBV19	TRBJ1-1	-	CASSIVGSEAFF	TGTGCCAGTAGTATTGTGGGATCTGAAGCTTTCTTT
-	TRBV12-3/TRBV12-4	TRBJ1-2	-	CASSLNSLYGYTF	TGTGCCAGCAGTTTGAACAGTCTCTATGGCTACACCTTC
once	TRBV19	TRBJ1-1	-	CASRADGYDTEAFF	TGTGCCAGTAGAGCGGACGGTTATGACACTGAAGCTTTCTTT
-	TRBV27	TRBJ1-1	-	CASRDRKNTEAFF	TGTGCCAGCAGGGACAGAAAGAACACTGAAGCTTTCTTT
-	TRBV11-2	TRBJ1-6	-	CASSSGAFYNSPLHF	TGTGCCAGCAGCTCTGGGGCCTTTTATAATTCACCCCTCCACTTT
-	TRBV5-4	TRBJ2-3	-	CASSFGLTDTQYF	TGTGCCAGCAGCTTTGGACTCACAGATACGCAGTATTTT
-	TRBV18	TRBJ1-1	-	CASSPKTVFSAEAFF	TGTGCCAGCTCACCAAAGACAGTTTTTAGCGCTGAAGCTTTCTTT
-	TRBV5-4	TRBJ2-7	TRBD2	CASSLGGTSIYEQYF	TGTGCCAGCAGCTTGGGGGGGACTAGCATCTACGAGCAGTACTTC
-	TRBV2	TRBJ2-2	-	CASSREALVTGELFF	TGTGCCAGCAGTCGAGAGGCTCTGGTCACCGGGGAGCTGTTTTTT
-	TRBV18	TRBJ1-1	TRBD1	CASSPTGGATNTGAFF	TGTGCCAGCTCACCAACAGGGGGCGCGACAAACACGGGAGCTTTCTTT
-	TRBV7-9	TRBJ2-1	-	CASSFGGSGDNEQFF	TGTGCCAGCAGCTTTGGGGGTAGCGGTGACAATGAGCAGTTCTTC
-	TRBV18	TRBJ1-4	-	CASSQGFGEKLFF	TGTGCCAGCTCACAGGGCTTTGGGGAAAAACTGTTTTTT
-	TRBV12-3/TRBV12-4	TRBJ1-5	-	CASSFSGQPQHF	TGTGCCAGCAGTTTTTCAGGTCAGCCCCAGCATTTT
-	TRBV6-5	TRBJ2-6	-	CASRARQAGANVLTF	TGTGCCAGCAGGGCCCGACAGGCTGGGGCCAACGTCCTGACTTTC